A selection of T cell receptor beta chains follows, all from one sample in a study of blood T cell repertoires in COVID-19. TCRdb keeps only in-frame clones here, not all; method: immunoSEQ multiplex PCR. This sample has fewer than 100,000 clones; about 81% occur once, and the top ten carry 27%. What was sequenced was peripheral blood. These receptor sequences come from a human donor in a cohort sampled during active COVID-19. Each CDR3 is given with its conserved first and last residue. The order of the fields is CDR3 protein, CDR3 DNA, D gene, J gene, CDR3 length, V gene, clone size. D genes are given only for firm matches. Expanded clones are given a class, and other clones once, few, many or no size at all.

CDR3aa: CASSPRGAVDSPLHF; CDR3nt: TGTGCCAGCTCACCCCGGGGGGCGGTTGATTCACCCCTCCACTTT; d_gene: NA; j_gene: TRBJ1-6; len: 15; v_gene: TRBV18; abundance: NA
CDR3aa: CASSFGQKETQYF; CDR3nt: TGTGCCAGCAGCTTCGGACAGAAAGAGACCCAGTACTTC; d_gene: NA; j_gene: TRBJ2-5; len: 13; v_gene: TRBV11-3; abundance: NA
CDR3aa: CASSFRTSGDPDTQYF; CDR3nt: TGTGCCAGCAGCTTCCGGACTAGCGGGGACCCAGATACGCAGTATTTT; d_gene: TRBD2; j_gene: TRBJ2-3; len: 16; v_gene: TRBV9; abundance: few
CDR3aa: CASSPTGTQETQYF; CDR3nt: TGTGCCAGCTCACCAACAGGGACCCAAGAGACCCAGTACTTC; d_gene: NA; j_gene: TRBJ2-5; len: 14; v_gene: TRBV18; abundance: once
CDR3aa: CASSQADGLEFF; CDR3nt: TGTGCCAGCAGCCAAGCTGACGGACTAGAGTTCTTC; d_gene: TRBD2; j_gene: TRBJ2-1; len: 12; v_gene: TRBV3-1/TRBV3-2; abundance: NA
CDR3aa: CASSVGERETQYF; CDR3nt: TGTGCCAGCAGCGTAGGAGAGAGGGAGACCCAGTACTTC; d_gene: NA; j_gene: TRBJ2-5; len: 13; v_gene: TRBV9; abundance: once
CDR3aa: CASSEWRTGYQPQHF; CDR3nt: TGTGCCAGCAGTGAATGGCGGACAGGCTATCAGCCCCAGCATTTT; d_gene: TRBD1; j_gene: TRBJ1-5; len: 15; v_gene: TRBV6-1; abundance: NA
CDR3aa: CASSPDRGRTGANVLTF; CDR3nt: TGTGCCAGCAGTCCAGACAGGGGGCGCACTGGGGCCAACGTCCTGACTTTC; d_gene: TRBD1; j_gene: TRBJ2-6; len: 17; v_gene: TRBV28; abundance: NA
CDR3aa: CASSMSPGGTETQYF; CDR3nt: TGTGCCAGTAGTATGTCTCCAGGGGGCACAGAGACCCAGTACTTC; d_gene: TRBD1; j_gene: TRBJ2-5; len: 15; v_gene: TRBV19; abundance: NA
CDR3aa: CASSARDRVNTDTQYF; CDR3nt: TGTGCCAGCAGCGCGCGGGACAGGGTAAACACAGATACGCAGTATTTT; d_gene: TRBD1; j_gene: TRBJ2-3; len: 16; v_gene: TRBV5-5; abundance: NA
CDR3aa: CASSEALRGFSYEQYF; CDR3nt: TGTGCCAGCAGTGAAGCGCTTCGGGGGTTCTCCTACGAGCAGTACTTC; d_gene: NA; j_gene: TRBJ2-7; len: 16; v_gene: TRBV6-1; abundance: NA